Given below is one TCR beta chain in context. Its antigen is not identified. The data originate from a study of cytomegalovirus exposure and HLA in healthy donors. About the study: The Caucasian-associated ancestry cluster contained about four fifths of the 398 genotyped donors. Whole-study results and caveats: Accounts indicate the classifier identified cytomegalovirus status with strong specificity and sensitivity. What was likely a sequencing artifact was a cluster of highly shared sequence variants. Despite most TCR sequences being rare, some public TCRs occurred in many donors.

With 60 Vbeta and 13 Jbeta primers, the PCR was carried out. Only in-frame clones appear in the TCRdb table, and some are missing; sequencing was by immunoSEQ multiplex PCR. The table lists more than 45,000 clones. CDR1 is DFQATT and CDR2 is SNEGSKA in the germline V gene (reference sequence). The CDR3 has 11 residues. V lost 5 bases, J lost 8 bases, and 12 bases lay in between. The clonotype comes from a male donor in good health and CMV-seronegative. Sequencing was carried out using PBMCs. J is TRBJ1-2 and V is TRBV20-1, with D unclear. CDR3 loop: CSALGSHGYTF. As DNA, the CDR3 is TGCAGTGCTTTGGGCAGCCACGGCTACACCTTC.